This T cell receptor (beta chain) derives from a study of blood T cell repertoires in COVID-19. About the study: The study drew acute and convalescent COVID-19 samples from the United States, Italy and Spain. T cells, B-cell-depleted T cells, or PBMCs supplied cDNA or gDNA.

The length of the CDR3 is 13 residues. The V and J ends lost 0 bases and 8 bases respectively, with 8 bases between them. Germline values: CDR1 LGHDT, CDR2 YNNKEL (reference sequence). Authors' methods: Amplified reference gene primers provided the basis for estimating nucleated cell counts. The repertoire was sequenced with immunoSEQ multiplex PCR; TCRdb's copy has only in-frame clones and lacks some. The DNA gave D and trimming, while V, J and clone size come from that table. The data hold 150,000 to 200,000 clones, with about 88% observed a single time. The rearrangement links TRBV3-1 (or the pseudogene TRBV3-2) to TRBJ1-5, with D uncertain. The material sequenced was peripheral blood. This TCR derives from a woman of 80 years or more with acute or convalescent COVID-19. The CDR3 sequence: CASSQDRREPQHF. The CDR3 DNA reads TGTGCCAGCAGCCAAGATAGGCGGGAGCCCCAGCATTTT.